This T cell receptor beta chain was retrieved from a study of cytomegalovirus exposure and HLA in healthy donors (dated by TCRdb to the late 2010s). Concerning the study at large: An earlier analysis of 587 of the donors reported about 300 Gb of sequence data and 100 million to 120 million unique TCR beta sequences obtained from roughly 180 million T cells. In a later analysis, previously published TCR beta repertoires from 600 to 850 donors were re-analyzed and high-resolution HLA genotyping was added so that TCR occurrence patterns could be studied. Roughly five DR-DQ haplotypes were handled as single units for association and clustering, since linkage in the cohort was strong. The study was designed to test whether signatures of past pathogen exposure could be identified by cataloging public T cell receptors. Among around 400 genotyped donors of the cohort, an average of roughly 230,000 unique TCR beta nucleotide sequences was sequenced per donor, of which 15% to 20% were non-productive. To decide whether each TCR beta V gene segment behaved as functional or pseudogenic, an earlier analysis of approximately 590 of the donors relied on high-throughput TCR beta sequencing. Alongside the repertoire data, information on donor age, sex, ethnicity and CMV serostatus was compiled. Genome-wide SNP genotypes for about three fifths of the roughly 670 donors were used in a later genetic analysis, which treated that subset as a discovery cohort. Every discovery cohort repertoire had been produced on one sequencing platform. Class I and class II HLA loci were covered by the typing at four-digit resolution. To predict cytomegalovirus infection status, the study brought together high-throughput TCR immunosequencing, statistical association of individual TCRs with disease status, and machine learning. An early release that covered fewer than 800 HLA-typed donors contained approximately 300 gigabases of sequencing data and about 93 million unique TCR sequences. Rather than using new phenotypic data, the later analysis identified candidate immune exposures from TCR beta sequences and from how often those sequences occurred across donors. The number of donors typed differed by locus, with roughly 620-640 for A, B, C, DRB1 and DQB1, 522 for DQA1, 600 to 610 for DPA1, and over 400 for DPB1. Among the approximately 400 genotyped donors, roughly 80% belonged to the genetic ancestry cluster associated with self-reported Caucasian donors. Besides the first cohort of 666 subjects, a separate validation cohort made up of 120 different subjects was used. The T cell repertoires of some 670 subjects were profiled by immunosequencing and related to cytomegalovirus serostatus.

In its sample, this clone was seen a few times. The antigen it binds to is not known. No much larger clonotype is one base removed from it; base qualities were not supplied. Overall study results and their limits: While some public TCRs were present in many individuals, most TCR sequences turned up only very rarely across donors. Because HLA typing was unavailable for some donors at each locus, only the typed subset was used in association tests. The only immune exposure information available for the cohort was CMV serostatus. According to a later analysis, most CMV-associated TCR beta chains appeared to be HLA-restricted, and the HLA associations seemed to be driven largely by CMV exposure. Several of the top co-occurrence clusters appeared to be linked to parvovirus B19, influenza, CMV and Epstein-Barr virus, according to a later analysis. Because counts were too low, around 17 rarely observed V segments, including chromosome 9 orphons, were left out of the earlier analysis of approximately 500 of the donors. An earlier analysis of several hundred of the donors showed that most TCR beta V segments appeared in productive rearrangements either about 90% or about 30% of the time, which broadly matched IMGT annotations. The 87-base-pair reads could not distinguish some IMGT-functional V segments, including TRBV6-2 and TRBV6-3, so those segments were excluded. In a later analysis, the rate of TCR association differed among HLA loci, with DRB1 alleles having the most associated TCRs and HLA-C alleles having the fewest. According to a later genetic analysis, donors in an Asian-associated ancestry cluster had fewer N-insertions in productive TCRs than the approximately 610-donor mean. The classifier was reported to diagnose cytomegalovirus status with high specificity and sensitivity in both the original and validation cohorts. It was suggested by the authors that the approach could potentially be generalized to other disease states and immunological phenotypes. In vitro tests confirmed that a few of the cytomegalovirus-associated TCR beta chains recognize cytomegalovirus antigens. Strong co-occurrence of HLA alleles, especially DR and DQ, made assigning TCR associations to individual alleles difficult. The study listed approximately 150 TCR beta chains as associated with cytomegalovirus. A cluster of highly shared sequence variants was judged likely to be a technical artifact of the sequencing pipeline. V-gene and J-gene trimming of TCR beta chains was associated with a missense DCLRE1C variant in a later genetic analysis, and the association was replicated in an independent cohort. In a later analysis, more than 15,000 TCR beta sequences were associated with specific HLA alleles at a false discovery rate of 0.05. A further reported finding was that TCR beta sequences accurately predicted the HLA-A and HLA-B alleles for most subjects in the first cohort. In this cohort, only TCR beta chains were sequenced, and detectable features were limited by the absence of alpha or paired-chain data. Linkage disequilibrium might explain the correlated functional status among segregating V segments, but an unknown experimental factor could not be excluded. Roughly uniform sequencing depth across donors was assumed in presence/absence analyses, although this assumption may not hold. A later analysis found that HLA-associated TCR beta chains were more clonally expanded and had lower generation probabilities than equally common non-associated chains.

To prepare the library, the immunoSEQ multiplex PCR assay was applied. For the multiplex PCR, a mixture combining 60 forward primers for TCR Vbeta segments and 13 reverse primers for TCR Jbeta segments was used. A multiplex PCR assay on genomic DNA amplified the CDR3 region of rearranged TCR beta genes. The Illumina HiSeq System was used to sequence the amplified TCR beta libraries as 87-base-pair reads. On the study's bioinformatics: In a later analysis, approximately 74 million unique TCR beta chains were counted across the 690 or so repertoires, and around 11 million of these chains were shared by at least two donors. To remove PCR and sequencing errors, raw reads were error-corrected and collapsed into unique sequences using a nearest-neighbor algorithm that merged closely related sequences. V, D and J gene segments were assigned by aligning CDR3 sequences to IMGT reference sequences. For a sequence to be retained, at least a six-nucleotide match to both a V gene segment and a J gene segment was required. Rearrangements were called productive when the CDR3 lacked stop codons and stayed in frame with V and J; all others were non-productive. Following IMGT convention, CDR3 was defined as the stretch from the second conserved V-encoded cysteine to the conserved J-encoded phenylalanine. The earlier analysis of about 620 of the donors excluded sequences that lacked an unambiguous match to a single V gene segment. In an earlier analysis of a few hundred of the donors, a V segment was called functional when productive rearrangements were above 56.7%, and segregating when the standard deviation between donors exceeded 5%. A statistical classification framework was developed to diagnose cytomegalovirus status using the catalog of TCR beta chain sequences. In a later analysis, TCR nucleotide sequences were compared against IMGT/GENE-DB human TR gene sequences so that V and J genes could be assigned. The TCRdist pipeline was used in a later analysis to assign CDR3 sequences and most-parsimonious VDJ recombination scenarios. In a later analysis, each TCR beta chain was defined by its CDR3 amino acid sequence together with its V-gene family, and reads lacking a unique V-gene family were excluded. As a way to deal with suspected cross-contamination and a sequencing artifact, a later analysis dropped more than 500 nucleotide sequences that were highly shared and had low generation probability. A later analysis calculated a clonal expansion index for each public chain from normalized within-repertoire ranks of inferred template counts. In a later analysis, generation probabilities were computed using a VDJ recombination model fitted to out-of-frame rearrangements, and the results were checked against IGoR. In a later analysis, TCR-TCR, TCR-HLA and TCR-CMV co-occurrence was scored with hypergeometric tests, and a repertoire-size bias correction was applied to TCR pairs. False discovery rates were estimated in a later analysis by permuting HLA or CMV assignments 20 times. In a later analysis, co-occurring TCRs were grouped using DBSCAN, with TCRdist sequence similarity added in when clustering inside HLA-allele-positive subsets. For co-occurrence clustering, repertoires with fewer than 30,000 or more than 120,000 public chains were excluded, along with 5 or 6 repertoires with anomalous nucleotide sharing. Drawn from immuneACCESS, this table holds only the in-frame rearrangements with V and J called that TCRdb kept. Clones are partly lost; checked studies trace under half to an unresolved V gene and leave the rest unexplained. The D gene and trimming were derived from the DNA, and the V and J assignments and clone size from that table. Here the sample has 140,000 to 150,000 clones; 75% to 90% occur a single time. Just over 4.5% of the sample is in the top ten clones.

The CDR3 runs 11 amino acids, cysteine and phenylalanine included. Just CDR3 DNA is preserved here, 33 bases in frame from base 1. A distance of 6 bases separates the germline ends of V and J, which lose 2 bases and 6 bases respectively. In total, 666 healthy bone marrow donors made up the cohort. At the time of sampling, all cohort members were nominally healthy, though unrecorded immune exposures were likely present. The donor tested CMV seronegative, placing the donor among the 350 or so seronegative members of the cohort. A peripheral blood sample was collected from each donor, and TCR beta sequencing was performed on peripheral blood mononuclear cells. Genomic DNA was extracted from the blood cell samples with the Qiagen DNeasy Blood Extraction Kit.

This receptor was taken from a man aged 40-50 years in good health and CMV-seronegative. The sample consisted of PBMCs. The chain links TRBV5-7 with TRBJ2-7; no D gene is confidently identified. TRBV5-7 qualifies as an ORF whose function is uncertain. The DNA sequence reads TGTGCCAGCAGCTTAGCGTCCGAGCAGTACTTC. Translated, it reads CASSLASEQYF.